Listed below are T cell receptor beta chains from one sample, sequenced in a study of sequential checkpoint blockade in melanoma. Profiling relied on immunoSEQ multiplex PCR, and the TCRdb table lists in-frame clones only, not all of them. The sample has 10,000 or so clones; around 28% are singletons. Sequencing was performed on tumor tissue (inferred from file names), taken from a patient given nivolumab and ipilimumab in sequence. The receptor source for this set is a human donor with melanoma. The CDR3 runs from the conserved cysteine through the conserved F or W.

TRBV10-2	15	TRBJ1-5	CASSESGGRNQPQHF
TRBV11-3	17	TRBJ1-6	CASSLSGRNSYNSPLHF
TRBV11-3	16	TRBJ1-5	CASSLSGVGGDQPQHF
TRBV5-1	14	TRBJ2-7	CASSLDASSYEQYF
TRBV11-3	16	TRBJ2-5	CASSSRTVGGRETQYF
TRBV11-3	15	TRBJ2-7	CASSFLHRAEDEQYF
TRBV23-1	14	TRBJ1-6	CASSQAQGPETLHF
TRBV11-3	16	TRBJ2-3	CASSPRGGRGSDTQYF
TRBV6-8	14	TRBJ2-4	CASMWTGGENIQYF
TRBV13	15	TRBJ2-3	CASSLDRGGFDTQYF
TRBV11-3	14	TRBJ1-2	CASSSGAANYGYTF
TRBV7-1	16	TRBJ1-4	CASSTGTGLPNEKLFF
TRBV11-3	14	TRBJ2-7	CASTEIETPDGQYF
TRBV11-3	15	TRBJ2-1	CASSTPGLLNNEQFF
TRBV10-3	13	TRBJ2-5	CAISEGGQETQYF
TRBV6-1	12	TRBJ1-5	CASSEALRPQHF
TRBV19	18	TRBJ2-2	CASRIGLAGGQNTGELFF
TRBV7-1	13	TRBJ2-5	CASSLMGGETQYF
TRBV5-1	15	TRBJ1-4	CASSPGVDFNEKLFF
TRBV11-3	15	TRBJ2-7	CASSLVMGPWTEQYF
TRBV11-3	15	TRBJ1-5	CASSLGTGGGQPQHF
TRBV6-1	14	TRBJ1-5	CASSEDRGNQPQHF
TRBV18	17	TRBJ2-3	CASSPPASGGAGDTQYF
TRBV6-9	11	TRBJ1-5	CASNKNQPQHF
TRBV29-1	13	TRBJ1-6	CSVGTGFNSPLHF
TRBV6-8	15	TRBJ2-5	CASSDGQRYQETQYF
TRBV9	17	TRBJ1-1	CASSSGWGQQGNTEAFF
TRBV11-3	14	TRBJ2-7	CASSLRMEGYEQYF
TRBV11-3	19	TRBJ1-2	CASSLEAGTVILANYGYTF
TRBV6-7	11	TRBJ1-3	CASRTGDTIYF
TRBV4-1	17	TRBJ1-1	CASSQKIGTRPDTEAFF
TRBV4-1	15	TRBJ1-2	CASSQVWGNNYGYTF
TRBV11-3	16	TRBJ2-5	CASSPLAGGYQETQYF
TRBV2	13	TRBJ2-7	CASSRAGNYEQYF
TRBV19	14	TRBJ2-1	CASSISPTGGTQFF
TRBV4-1	13	TRBJ2-7	CASSQERAYEQYF
TRBV11-3	15	TRBJ2-2	CASSLLPGGSGELFF
TRBV29-1	12	TRBJ2-7	CSVGLGSYEQYF
TRBV18	14	TRBJ1-1	CASSPQTGNTEAFF
TRBV9	14	TRBJ2-5	CASSPRRGQETQYF
TRBV11-3	14	TRBJ2-3	CASSRGGSQDTQYF
TRBV6-8	12	TRBJ2-7	CASSLFRDEQYF
TRBV30	12	TRBJ1-6	CAWSGNNSPLHF
TRBV5-1	15	TRBJ2-1	CASRGSSGPYNEQFF
TRBV6-8	15	TRBJ1-5	CASSTDRAYNQPQHF
TRBV6-8	15	TRBJ1-2	CASSYGQVPADGYTF
TRBV15	16	TRBJ2-6	CATSREKVSGANVLTF